These T cell receptor beta chains were read from a single sample in a study of T cell repertoires in cytomegalovirus infection. TCRdb used MiXCR to reprocess the reads, holding one entry per CDR3 protein. The sample lists approximately 700,000 distinct CDR3 sequences, 35% to 40% seen once, with under 3.5% in the top ten. Sequencing was performed on PBMCs. The source is a human donor in good health (CMV status not recorded). Some clones in this sample may be carry-over from other donors' samples. Both conserved end residues are part of each CDR3. Each record gives: V gene, D gene, J gene, CDR3 length, clone size, CDR3 DNA, CDR3 protein. D genes are given only for firm matches. Size values are once, few and many counts, or a class for expanded clones, and some rows have none.

>TRBV29-1|.|TRBJ1-1|10|few
TGCAGCGTTGGAGGTTTCGAAGCTTTCTTT
CSVGGFEAFF
>TRBV20-1|TRBD1|TRBJ2-3|16|few
TGCAGTGCTAGAGATCGTAGACAGGGACCTACAGATACGCAGTATTTT
CSARDRRQGPTDTQYF
>TRBV6-5|.|TRBJ2-3|13|few
TGTGCCAGCAGTTACCGGGACGCAGATACGCAGTATTTT
CASSYRDADTQYF
>TRBV7-6|.|TRBJ1-3|16|.
TGTGCCAGCGGCCACCCCAGAGGTTTCAGCGGAAACACCATATATTTT
CASGHPRGFSGNTIYF
>TRBV20-1|.|TRBJ1-6|15|.
TGCAGTGCCACAAGGACTTTCCAGTATAATTCACCCCTCCACTTT
CSATRTFQYNSPLHF
>TRBV7-2|.|TRBJ2-2|13|many
TGTGCCAGCAGCTTGACCGACACCGGGGAGCTGTTTTTT
CASSLTDTGELFF
>TRBV27|.|TRBJ2-7|14|few
TGTGCCAGCAGTTTAGACGGGACCCGCTACGAGCAGTACTTC
CASSLDGTRYEQYF
>TRBV14|.|TRBJ1-6|13|few
TGTGCCAGCAGGGTTGGGTATAATTCACCCCTCCACTTT
CASRVGYNSPLHF
>TRBV29-1|TRBD1|TRBJ2-5|13|.
TGCAGCGCTGGGACAGGGGGCCAAGAGACCCAGTACTTC
CSAGTGGQETQYF
>TRBV10-3|.|TRBJ2-2|14|.
TGTGCCATCGAACGAGGGAGTGACACCGGGGAGCTGTTTTTT
CAIERGSDTGELFF
>TRBV19|TRBD1|TRBJ1-5|16|few
TGTGCCAGTAGAGGTCCCGGGACAGGGGCCAATCAGCCCCAGCATTTT
CASRGPGTGANQPQHF
>TRBV11-2|.|TRBJ2-1|14|few
TGTGCCAGCAGCTTATGGACGGGAGCCGTTGAGCAGTTCTTC
CASSLWTGAVEQFF
>TRBV6-6|TRBD1|TRBJ2-7|14|.
TGTGCCAGCAGTTACCGGACAGGGTTATTCGAGCAGTACTTC
CASSYRTGLFEQYF
>TRBV9|.|TRBJ1-2|11|.
TGTGCCAGCAGTAGTAACCATGGCTACACCTTC
CASSSNHGYTF
>TRBV5-4|.|TRBJ2-4|13|.
TGTGCCAGCAGCTTGGTACTAGGGGAGGTTCAGTACTTC
CASSLVLGEVQYF
>TRBV20-1|TRBD1|TRBJ1-1|14|.
TGCAGTGCTAGGACAGGGGGGGGCTTCACTGAAGCTTTCTTT
CSARTGGGFTEAFF
>TRBV20-1|.|TRBJ2-1|11|few
TGCAGTGCTACATTCAGGGATGAGCAGTTCTTC
CSATFRDEQFF
>TRBV7-6|TRBD1|TRBJ2-7|14|many
TGTGCCAGCAGCTTAGAGCAGGGGGACTACGAGCAGTACTTC
CASSLEQGDYEQYF
>TRBV28|TRBD2|TRBJ2-1|16|.
TGTGCCAGCAGTCTTTGGGCTAGCGGGAGAAACAATGAGCAGTTCTTC
CASSLWASGRNNEQFF
>TRBV20-1|TRBD2|TRBJ2-3|18|.
TGCAGTGCTTCCGGACTAGCGGGGGGGCCGACGGGCGCAGATACGCAGTATTTT
CSASGLAGGPTGADTQYF
>TRBV28|.|TRBJ2-3|15|few
TGTGCCAGCAGTCCGAATTTTCGTGGCGCAGATACGCAGTATTTT
CASSPNFRGADTQYF
>TRBV7-9|.|TRBJ1-1|13|many
TGTGCCAGCAGCTTTACGGAGAACACTGAAGCTTTCTTT
CASSFTENTEAFF
>TRBV10-3|.|TRBJ2-5|12|.
TGTGCCATCAGAGGGGTCCAAGAGACCCAGTACTTC
CAIRGVQETQYF
>TRBV19|TRBD1|TRBJ1-5|17|.
TGTGCCAGTACGCCCGGGACAGGGGAGATTGGCAATCAGCCCCAGCATTTT
CASTPGTGEIGNQPQHF
>TRBV6-1|TRBD1|TRBJ1-2|13|few
TGTGCCAGCAGAGGGGGCGCGTTAGATGGCTACACCTTC
CASRGGALDGYTF
>TRBV7-6|.|TRBJ1-5|14|.
TGTGCCAGCAGCTTAGAAGGGATCGGCCAGCCCCAGCATTTT
CASSLEGIGQPQHF
>TRBV11-2|.|TRBJ1-6|15|few
TGTGCCAGCAGCTTAGAGCCAGCCGTTAATTCACCCCTCCACTTT
CASSLEPAVNSPLHF
>TRBV11-2|.|TRBJ2-2|17|.
TGTGCCAGCAGCTTAGAACTCCGACGGACTCCCCTAGGGGAGCTGTTTTTT
CASSLELRRTPLGELFF
>TRBV7-9|.|TRBJ1-4|17|few
TGTGCCAGCCACCCAGGGCAATTCGCTGGGGCTAATGAAAAACTGTTTTTT
CASHPGQFAGANEKLFF
>TRBV10-1|TRBD1|TRBJ2-1|17|.
TGCGCCAGCAGTGGGTCGACCGGACAGGGATCCTACAATGAGCAGTTCTTC
CASSGSTGQGSYNEQFF
>TRBV6-6|.|TRBJ1-5|16|.
TGTGCCAGCAGTTACAAAGGGACTGCCCACAATCAGCCCCAGCATTTT
CASSYKGTAHNQPQHF
>TRBV20-1|.|TRBJ1-4|15|few
TGCAGTGCTACCCCCGGGACCCTAGGTCCTGAAAAACTGTTTTTT
CSATPGTLGPEKLFF
>TRBV7-3|.|TRBJ2-3|13|.
TGTTCCAGCAGCTGGTCAGGTCCAGATACTCAGTATTTT
CSSSWSGPDTQYF
>TRBV11-2|.|TRBJ2-7|14|few
TGTGCCAGCAGCTTAGAAGTAGGGAGATACGAGCAGTACTTC
CASSLEVGRYEQYF
>TRBV7-9|TRBD2|TRBJ2-5|15|few
TGTGCCAGCAGCTTGGGGGGGGACTTACAAGAGACCCAGTACTTC
CASSLGGDLQETQYF
>TRBV7-8|.|TRBJ1-2|12|many
TGTGCCACCGACGGGGGCATCCATGGCTACACCTTC
CATDGGIHGYTF
>TRBV15|.|TRBJ2-3|15|few
TGTGCCACCAGCAGAGATGAGGTGGGCACAGATACGCAGTATTTT
CATSRDEVGTDTQYF
>TRBV5-4|.|TRBJ2-2|15|.
TGTGCCAGCAGCTTCGACGGAGTTTACACCGGGGAGCTGTTTTTT
CASSFDGVYTGELFF
>TRBV12-3/TRBV12-4|.|TRBJ1-4|17|.
TGTGCCAGCAGTTTATATAGAAGGACGGCAACTAATGAAAAACTGTTTTTT
CASSLYRRTATNEKLFF
>TRBV7-2|.|TRBJ2-5|13|.
TGTGCCAGCAGCTTAGCCATTGTGGAGACCCAGTACTTC
CASSLAIVETQYF
>TRBV7-6|TRBD1|TRBJ2-7|18|.
TGTGCCAGCAGCCCCTTTGAACTCGGACAGGCCCAGACCTACGAGCAGTACTTC
CASSPFELGQAQTYEQYF
>TRBV19|TRBD2|TRBJ2-2|14|.
TGTGCCAGTATGCGGACTAGCGAAACCGGGGAGCTGTTTTTT
CASMRTSETGELFF
>TRBV20-1|.|TRBJ1-6|15|.
TGCAGTGCTAGAGATTGGTCCGGGGTGGATTCACCCCTCCACTTT
CSARDWSGVDSPLHF
>TRBV27|.|TRBJ1-1|14|.
TGTGCCAGCAGTTACACCCCCGGGATCACTGAAGCTTTCTTT
CASSYTPGITEAFF
>TRBV5-1|.|TRBJ2-1|13|.
TGCGCCAGCAGCTTGGCCCATTGGGATGAGCAGTTCTTC
CASSLAHWDEQFF
>TRBV12-3/TRBV12-4|TRBD1|TRBJ2-5|15|few
TGTGCCAGCAGTGCCCGGGACAGGGGCCAAGAGACCCAGTACTTC
CASSARDRGQETQYF
>TRBV7-2|.|TRBJ2-1|15|many
TGTGCCAGCAGCTTAGGGGCAGACTTCTACAATGAGCAGTTCTTC
CASSLGADFYNEQFF
>TRBV7-9|.|TRBJ2-3|15|few
TGTGCCAGCAACCCCGTAGACTCTAGCACAGATACGCAGTATTTT
CASNPVDSSTDTQYF
>TRBV7-9|.|TRBJ1-3|14|few
TGTGCCTGGTACAACCCCTACTCTGGAAACACCATATATTTT
CAWYNPYSGNTIYF
>TRBV20-1|TRBD2|TRBJ2-3|17|few
TGCAGTGCTAGAGGACTAGCGGGAGCTCAGAGGGGAGATACGCAGTATTTT
CSARGLAGAQRGDTQYF
>TRBV2|TRBD2|TRBJ2-3|15|.
TGTGCCAGCAGGACTAGCGGGAGGGCCGGAGATACGCAGTATTTT
CASRTSGRAGDTQYF
>TRBV6-5|.|TRBJ2-3|14|.
TGTGCCAGCACTTACTTAGGCATCACAGATACGCAGTATTTT
CASTYLGITDTQYF
>TRBV11-2|.|TRBJ1-1|12|few
TGTGCCAGCAGCCCCTTAGCTGGCGAAGCTTTCTTT
CASSPLAGEAFF
>TRBV6-5|.|TRBJ1-2|14|.
TGTGCCAGCAGGTCGGGCCGAAGGCCAAATGGCTACACCTTC
CASRSGRRPNGYTF
>TRBV11-2|TRBD2|TRBJ2-2|17|.
TGTGCCAGCAGCCGAGGGACTAGCGGGAGAGGGACCGGGGAGCTGTTTTTT
CASSRGTSGRGTGELFF
>TRBV18|TRBD1|TRBJ2-7|14|.
TGTGCCAGCTCCCACGGGACAGCTCCCTACGAGCAGTACTTC
CASSHGTAPYEQYF
>TRBV27|.|TRBJ1-2|14|.
TGTGCCAGCAGTTTATACAGCCCCGACTATGGCTACACCTTC
CASSLYSPDYGYTF
>TRBV20-1|.|TRBJ2-3|12|.
TGCAGTGCTAGATGGGCGGGGACAGCCCAGTATTTT
CSARWAGTAQYF
>TRBV28|TRBD1|TRBJ1-5|15|.
TGTGCCAGCAGTTGGGACAGGGAGAAGGATCAGCCCCAGCATTTT
CASSWDREKDQPQHF
>TRBV28|TRBD2|TRBJ2-1|15|.
TGTGCCAGCAGTTTCCGCCTAGCGGGAGTCAATGAGCAGTTCTTC
CASSFRLAGVNEQFF